The 13 T cell receptor beta chains in this list originate from one sample, sequenced in a study of T cell changes during pregnancy in multiple sclerosis. Assay used: immunoSEQ multiplex PCR; TCRdb lists only in-frame clones, some missing. The sample has about 60,000 clones; around 97% are singletons. The sequencing here drew on CD8+ T cells from peripheral blood mononuclear cells, taken after pregnancy. These receptors originate from a female donor with multiple sclerosis, enrolled in a pregnancy study.

The chain links TRBV13 to TRBJ2-7, with 7 bases lining up with TRBD2. Germline-derived CDR1 and CDR2 are PRHDT and FYEKMQ (reference sequence). The ends lost 1 base at V and 3 bases at J; junction bases unmatched: 9. This CDR3 is 16 amino acids long. The CDR3 coding sequence is TGTGCCAGCAGCTTAGAGAGGGCGGGAGCAAACTACGAGCAGTACTTC. It encodes CASSLERAGANYEQYF.

This clone was counted a single time. V is TRBV2 and J is TRBJ2-7, with a weak D call TRBD1 (6 bases). Germline V gene sequence: CDR1 SNHLY, CDR2 FYNNEI. The V and J ends lost 6 bases and 2 bases respectively, with 14 bases between them. The CDR3 is 14 residues long. DNA of the CDR3: TGTGCCAGCAGCGCGAGGACAGACCCCTACGAGCAGTACTTC. This gives the protein CASSARTDPYEQYF.

V gene TRBV9 combines with J gene TRBJ1-2; D is ambiguous. Per germline, CDR1 SGDLS and CDR2 YYNGEE. Trimming took 0 bases from V and 3 from J, leaving 9 bases between them. There are 14 residues in the CDR3. This CDR3 is CASSVVGSDYGYTF. DNA of the CDR3: TGTGCCAGCAGCGTAGTGGGGAGCGACTATGGCTACACCTTC. Full variable domain (outside the CDR3, taken from reference TRBV9 and TRBJ1-2): DSGVTQTPKHLITATGQRVTLRCSPRSGDLSVYWYQQSLDQGLQFLIQYYNGEERAKGNILERFSAQQFPDLHSELNLSSLELGDSALYFCASSVVGSDYGYTFGSGTRLTVV.

The chain has TRBV15 and TRBJ1-3; D might be TRBD1 (5 bases). V was trimmed by 0 bases and J by 6 bases, leaving 15 bases between them. The CDR3 is made up of 16 amino acids. Germline values: CDR1 LNHNV, CDR2 YYDKDF (reference sequence). The CDR3 DNA sequence: TGTGCCACCAGCAGAGATTTGGGGGGGAGCGTAAACACCATATATTTT. The encoded protein is CATSRDLGGSVNTIYF.

The gene calls are TRBV5-1 and TRBJ2-7; D might be TRBD1 (6 bases). The CDR3 loop spans 16 amino acids. The ends were cut back, 5 bases at V and 5 bases at J, with 23 bases in the middle. Germline loops: CDR1 SGHRS, CDR2 YFSETQ. The CDR3 loop reads CASRLPRDTPRDEQYF. CDR3 DNA: TGCGCCAGCAGACTACCTCGGGACACCCCTCGGGACGAGCAGTACTTC.

This clone came up once. This sequence joins TRBV25-1 and TRBJ1-6; 7 nucleotides agree with TRBD1. Germline loops: CDR1 MGHDK, CDR2 SYGVNS. The CDR3 extends over 15 amino acids. V shed 7 bases and J 6 bases; nucleotides not matched to a gene: 9. The CDR3 region has the DNA TGTGCCAGCACGGATGCGCGGGACAGTAATTCACCCCTCCACTTT. Its protein product is CASTDARDSNSPLHF.

The J gene is TRBJ2-7, the V gene TRBV19, with 13 nucleotides matching TRBD2. J was trimmed by 6 bases and V by 7 bases; bases with no gene match: 9. The germline V gene encodes CDR1 LNHDA and CDR2 SQIVND (reference sequence). The CDR3 sequence is 15 residues long. This CDR3 is CASTTVTSGRVEQYF. The CDR3 nucleotides read TGTGCCAGTACCACCGTTACTAGCGGGAGGGTCGAGCAGTACTTC. Using reference TRBV19 and TRBJ2-7 for the parts outside the CDR3, the full variable domain is DGGITQSPKYLFRKEGQNVTLSCEQNLNHDAMYWYRQDPGQGLRLIYYSQIVNDFQKGDIAEGYSVSREKKESFPLTVTSAQKNPTAFYLCASTTVTSGRVEQYFGPGTRLTVT.

The genes are TRBV7-9 and TRBJ1-2, with 8 bases identical to TRBD1. V lost 5 bases, J lost 0 bases, and 5 bases stayed unmatched. The V gene's germline CDR1 is SEHNR and CDR2 FQNEAQ (reference sequence). The CDR3 sequence is 15 residues long. The CDR3 loop reads CASSPGQGTNYGYTF. Here the CDR3 DNA reads TGTGCCAGCAGCCCCGGACAGGGTACTAACTATGGCTACACCTTC. Based on the CDR3 plus reference TRBV7-9 and TRBJ1-2, the full variable domain is DTGVSQNPRHKITKRGQNVTFRCDPISEHNRLYWYRQTLGQGPEFLTYFQNEAQLEKSRLLSDRFSAERPKGSFSTLEIQRTEQGDSAMYLCASSPGQGTNYGYTFGSGTRLTVV.

The chain employs TRBV15 and TRBJ2-7; 13 bases map to TRBD2. The CDR3 is 15 amino acids. V lost 5 bases to trimming and J lost 6 bases; unmatched junction nucleotides: 7. Germline values: CDR1 LNHNV, CDR2 YYDKDF (reference sequence). CDR3 sequence (DNA): TGTGCCACCAGCTTAGGACTAGCGGGGGCGGGCGAGCAGTACTTC. Residues: CATSLGLAGAGEQYF. Full variable domain (rest looked up from reference TRBV15 and TRBJ2-7): DAMVIQNPRYQVTQFGKPVTLSCSQTLNHNVMYWYQQKSSQAPKLLFHYYDKDFNNEADTPDNFQSRRPNTSFCFLDIRSPGLGDTAMYLCATSLGLAGAGEQYFGPGTRLTVT.

CDR3 sequence (DNA): TGTGCCACCAGCTCTGCCGGGATGGGGGGTTACAATGAGCAGTTCTTC. Its translation: CATSSAGMGGYNEQFF. The V gene is TRBV15, the J gene TRBJ2-1; D might be TRBD2 (6 bases). The length of the CDR3 is 16 residues. Germline CDR1 and CDR2: LNHNV and YYDKDF (reference sequence). The V end lost 5 bases, the J end lost 4 bases, and 18 bases lay between the germline ends.

In its sample, this clone was seen once. V gene TRBV5-4 combines with J gene TRBJ2-1; 7 bases align to TRBD1. Trimming took 0 bases from V and 5 from J; bases not matched to a gene: 5. Germline CDR1 and CDR2: SGHNT and YYREEE (reference sequence). The CDR3 sequence is 15 residues long. The CDR3 sequence: CASSLGPGTDNEQFF. The CDR3 nucleotides are TGTGCCAGCAGCTTGGGCCCCGGGACAGACAATGAGCAGTTCTTC.

The CDR3: CASSFGGRIHEQYF. DNA for the CDR3: TGTGCCAGCAGTTTTGGCGGGAGGATCCACGAGCAGTACTTC. This chain joins TRBV27 and TRBJ2-7, with 8 bases fitting TRBD2. The CDR3 runs to 14 residues. V was clipped by 3 bases and J by 5 bases; unmatched bases: 6. Germline assignment: CDR1 MNHEY and CDR2 SMNVEV (reference sequence).

The V gene is TRBV25-1, the J gene TRBJ1-1, with D uncertain. Germline CDR1 MGHDK, CDR2 SYGVNS. With 4 bases removed from V and 1 base from J, the gap between germline ends came to 13 bases. CDR3 length: 15 residues. CDR3 bases: TGTGCCAGCAGTGGCCCTCGAGACACGAACACTGAAGCTTTCTTT. This sequence encodes CASSGPRDTNTEAFF. The full variable domain, in which reference TRBV25-1 and TRBJ1-1 provide the parts outside the CDR3, is EADIYQTPRYLVIGTGKKITLECSQTMGHDKMYWYQQDPGMELHLIHYSYGVNSTEKGDLSSESTVSRIRTEHFPLTLESARPSHTSQYLCASSGPRDTNTEAFFGQGTRLTVV.